The following is a T cell receptor beta chain sequence with its context. The antigen is undetermined. The PCR ran on 60 Vbeta and 13 Jbeta primers. Per the original data handling: Counted up in a later analysis, unique TCR beta chains came to some 82 million, with around 9.9 million shared. Using immunoSEQ multiplex PCR, the repertoire was profiled, and TCRdb retains in-frame clones only, with some absent. Clone size and the V and J calls come from that table; the DNA yielded D and trimming. The sample contains 100,000 to 150,000 clones, approximately 81% of which appear only once. Germline V lookup: CDR1 SGHVS, CDR2 FQNEAQ. The ends lost 2 bases at V and 7 bases at J; junction bases unmatched: 8. The CDR3 covers 16 residues. The record originates from a study of cytomegalovirus exposure and HLA in healthy donors. Study outcomes and limitations: Earlier findings revealed that most TCR beta V segments proved productive either about 87% or about 30% of the time. The study found most TCR sequences rare, yet found some public TCRs in many donors.

The sequence was obtained from a male donor in good health and CMV-seronegative. Sequenced sample: PBMCs. V is TRBV7-8 and J is TRBJ2-3, with 11 bases aligning to TRBD2. The chain's CDR3 is CASSLLVAGGRNTQYF. In nucleotides, the CDR3 is TGTGCCAGCAGCTTACTCGTAGCGGGGGGGCGAAATACGCAGTATTTT.